This TCR beta chain is from a study of blood T cell repertoires in COVID-19. Turning to the study itself: COVID-19 samples from acute and convalescent phases originated in the United States, Italy and Spain. Nucleic acid was either cDNA or gDNA, and it came from T cells, B-cell-depleted T cells, or PBMCs.

Profiled with immunoSEQ multiplex PCR; TCRdb holds only in-frame clones, not every one. This sample carries about 99,000 clones, roughly nine tenths of them seen once, and the ten largest clones take over 15%. CDR1 is LGHDT and CDR2 is YNNKEL in the germline V gene (reference sequence). The CDR3 contains 18 residues. Trimming shortened V by 2 bases and J by 3 bases, and 19 bases separated the two germline ends. The receptor comes from a woman older than 75 in a cohort sampled during active COVID-19. Sequencing was performed on peripheral blood. The rearrangement links TRBV3-1 (or the pseudogene TRBV3-2) to TRBJ1-4; unclear D gene. The CDR3 reads CASSQIGDVRRANEKLFF. The CDR3 region has the DNA TGTGCCAGCAGCCAAATCGGGGATGTTCGAAGGGCTAATGAAAAACTGTTTTTT.